This is a list of T cell receptor beta chains from one sample in a study of T cells in Graves' hyperthyroidism and ophthalmopathy. TCRdb reprocessed the multiplex PCR reads with MiXCR, giving one entry per CDR3 protein. The repertoire holds under 400,000 distinct CDR3 sequences, with about 12% as singletons. The sequenced sample was blood. The receptor source for this set is a woman aged 18-29 years with Graves' hyperthyroidism. CDR3s include the opening cysteine and the closing phenylalanine or tryptophan. D genes are given only for firm matches. The size field is filled for only some rows; it gives once, few, many or a size class.

V	J	D	size	DNA	CDR3
TRBV28	TRBJ2-3	NA	many	TGTGCCAGCAGCCCCGGTGGGAGGGGGGTCGATACGCAGTATTTT	CASSPGGRGVDTQYF
TRBV2	TRBJ2-7	TRBD1	many	TGTGCCAGCAGTGATAGGGACAGCTACGAGCAGTACTTC	CASSDRDSYEQYF
TRBV20-1	TRBJ2-7	TRBD2	many	TGCAGTGCTAGACCGACTAGCAGGCACGAGCAGTACTTC	CSARPTSRHEQYF
TRBV14	TRBJ1-2	NA	NA	TGTGCCAGCAACGACGACAGATCCAATGGCTACACCTTC	CASNDDRSNGYTF
TRBV28	TRBJ2-7	NA	many	TGTGCCAGCAGTTTAACCAGGGTCGAGCAGTACTTC	CASSLTRVEQYF
TRBV20-1	TRBJ2-1	TRBD2	NA	TGCAGTGCTGGCGAGACTAGCGGGGTCTACAATGAGCAGTTCTTC	CSAGETSGVYNEQFF
TRBV20-1	TRBJ2-7	NA	NA	TGCAGTGCCGTCTCTACTAGCCCTTTCTCCTACGAGCAGTACTTC	CSAVSTSPFSYEQYF
TRBV19	TRBJ1-5	NA	many	TGTGCCAGTACCTCTCTGCCCCAGCCCCAGCATTTT	CASTSLPQPQHF
TRBV5-8	TRBJ2-7	NA	few	TGTGCCAGCAGCGTATACAGGGGGGGAACCTTCCACGAGCAGTACTTC	CASSVYRGGTFHEQYF
TRBV24-1	TRBJ1-2	TRBD1	many	TGTGCCACCAGTGGTCCGACAGGGGGGAGTAACTATGGCTACACCTTC	CATSGPTGGSNYGYTF
TRBV11-2	TRBJ2-5	TRBD1	many	TGTGCCAGCAGTCTAGGGGGCCTTCAAGAGACCCAGTACTTC	CASSLGGLQETQYF
TRBV29-1	TRBJ2-2	NA	many	TGCAGCGTTGCTCTCATTGAGGCCGGGGAGCTGTTTTTT	CSVALIEAGELFF
TRBV4-1	TRBJ2-7	TRBD2	many	TGCGCCAGCAGCCAAGGCGAGGTCGCGGGAGCCTACGAGCAGTACTTC	CASSQGEVAGAYEQYF
TRBV20-1	TRBJ2-3	TRBD2	many	TGCAGTGCTAGCCCGACTAGCGGGGGCCTCACAGATACGCAGTATTTT	CSASPTSGGLTDTQYF
TRBV6-1	TRBJ2-2	NA	NA	TGTGCCAGCAGCCGACTCCTCGCAAACGGGGAGCTGTTTTTT	CASSRLLANGELFF
TRBV18	TRBJ1-2	NA	many	TGTGCCAGCTTCGGGGCGGTTGGAGTTCTTTCCTATGGCTACACCTTC	CASFGAVGVLSYGYTF
TRBV14	TRBJ1-6	NA	NA	TGTGCCAGCAGCGACAGGACTAATTCACCCCTCCACTTT	CASSDRTNSPLHF
TRBV7-9	TRBJ2-1	NA	many	TGTGCCAGCAGCTCGGGTACGAATGAGCAGTTCTTC	CASSSGTNEQFF
TRBV28	TRBJ1-1	NA	many	TGTGCCAGCAGTTTAATGCAAGGGGCGGACACTGAAGCTTTCTTT	CASSLMQGADTEAFF
TRBV9	TRBJ2-5	TRBD1	NA	TGTGCCAGCAGCGGGGGACAGTGGGGGGAGACCCAGTACTTC	CASSGGQWGETQYF
TRBV6-1	TRBJ2-2	TRBD2	few	TGTGCCAGCAGCTATACGTCGGGTGGCGGGAGGCCCGCGAACACCGGGGAGCTGTTTTTT	CASSYTSGGGRPANTGELFF
TRBV27	TRBJ1-2	TRBD1	many	TGTGCCAGCAGTTCCCCCGGACAGGGGATGGGTGGCTACACCTTC	CASSSPGQGMGGYTF
TRBV7-2	TRBJ1-2	TRBD1	NA	TGTGCCAGCAGACGCCCGACAGGGGGGGGTGGCTACACCTTC	CASRRPTGGGGYTF
TRBV20-1	TRBJ2-1	NA	many	TGCAGTGCTAGAGGGGCCGAGCAGTTCTTC	CSARGAEQFF
TRBV12-3/TRBV12-4	TRBJ1-1	NA	many	TGTGCCAGCAGTCCACAAGCCGGGGGTGACACTGAAGCTTTCTTT	CASSPQAGGDTEAFF